Listed below are T cell receptor beta chains from one sample, sequenced in a study of CD8 T cells in Susac syndrome. MiXCR, run by TCRdb on the immunoSEQ multiplex PCR reads, gives a single entry per CDR3 protein. This table has approximately 110,000 distinct CDR3 sequences, over 90% appearing once. Sequenced: CD8+ T cells from PBMCs. These receptor sequences come from a human donor with multiple sclerosis. The CDR3 runs from the conserved cysteine through the conserved F or W. A D gene is named only where the DNA matches it firmly. Some rows mark clone size as missing; the rest say once, few, many or name a class of expanded clone.

v_gene	d_gene	j_gene	abundance	CDR3aa	CDR3nt
TRBV29-1	-	TRBJ1-1	-	CSVSQFPNTEAFF	TGCAGCGTTTCCCAGTTCCCGAACACTGAAGCTTTCTTT
TRBV20-1	-	TRBJ2-1	-	CSARDEAGRVSYNEQFF	TGCAGTGCTAGAGATGAGGCAGGGCGGGTATCCTACAATGAGCAGTTCTTC
TRBV6-6	TRBD2	TRBJ2-7	-	CASRAGTSVYEQYF	TGTGCCAGCAGGGCGGGGACTAGCGTCTACGAGCAGTACTTC
TRBV10-2	-	TRBJ1-1	-	CASSELREGTEAFF	TGCGCCAGCAGTGAACTCAGGGAAGGCACTGAAGCTTTCTTT
TRBV12-5	-	TRBJ2-5	-	CASGLVPTLTGTQETQYF	TGTGCTAGTGGTTTGGTCCCAACCTTAACAGGGACCCAAGAGACCCAGTACTTC
TRBV7-9	-	TRBJ2-4	-	CASSFGGTKNIQYF	TGTGCCAGCAGCTTCGGGGGAACTAAAAACATTCAGTACTTC
TRBV25-1	-	TRBJ2-2	-	CASISSRGPFPGELFF	TGTGCCAGCATATCCTCCAGGGGCCCCTTTCCCGGGGAGCTGTTTTTT
TRBV27	-	TRBJ1-1	-	CASSPAEVNTEAFF	TGTGCCAGCTCCCCCGCGGAGGTGAACACTGAAGCTTTCTTT
TRBV20-1	TRBD1	TRBJ2-3	once	CSANPGTDTDTQYF	TGCAGTGCTAATCCCGGGACAGACACAGATACGCAGTATTTT
TRBV7-3	TRBD2	TRBJ2-5	-	CASSLCLFGLAGGSQYF	TGTGCCAGCAGCTTATGTCTCTTCGGCCTAGCGGGAGGATCACAGTACTTC
TRBV30	-	TRBJ1-1	-	CAWSGDRELNTEAFF	TGTGCCTGGAGTGGCGACAGAGAGTTGAACACTGAAGCTTTCTTT
TRBV7-9	TRBD1	TRBJ2-3	-	CASSRTGGATDTQYF	TGTGCCAGCAGTAGGACAGGGGGCGCGACAGATACGCAGTATTTT
TRBV20-1	-	TRBJ1-1	-	CSARDQTGNTEAFF	TGCAGTGCTAGGGACCAGACAGGGAACACTGAAGCTTTCTTT
TRBV7-9	-	TRBJ2-1	-	CASSLPRFDAFF	TGTGCCAGCAGCTTACCCCGCTTCGACGCGTTCTTC
TRBV13	-	TRBJ2-6	-	CASSLGKGPMSSGANVLTF	TGTGCCAGCAGCTTAGGCAAGGGCCCAATGAGCTCTGGGGCCAACGTCCTGACTTTC
TRBV7-9	TRBD1	TRBJ2-2	-	CASRVVGQGNTGELFF	TGTGCCAGCAGGGTCGTTGGACAGGGGAACACCGGGGAGCTGTTTTTT
TRBV29-1	-	TRBJ2-6	once	CSVAGVSGANVLTF	TGCAGCGTTGCGGGGGTATCTGGGGCCAACGTCCTGACTTTC
TRBV29-1	-	TRBJ1-2	-	CSVEVGAYGYTF	TGCAGCGTTGAAGTCGGGGCTTATGGCTACACCTTC
TRBV6-5	-	TRBJ2-5	-	CASSSGIRQDAQETQYF	TGTGCCAGCAGTTCCGGGATCCGACAGGACGCCCAAGAGACCCAGTACTTC
TRBV5-5	-	TRBJ2-5	many	CASSLAVTGTQRETQYF	TGTGCCAGCAGCTTGGCAGTGACAGGGACTCAAAGAGAGACCCAGTACTTC
TRBV5-4	-	TRBJ2-3	once	CASSLGTTGVTQYF	TGTGCCAGCAGCTTGGGGACTACAGGGGTTACGCAGTATTTT
TRBV24-1	-	TRBJ2-2	-	CATSDPRTPNTNTGELFF	TGTGCCACCAGTGACCCCCGGACACCCAACACTAACACCGGGGAGCTGTTTTTT
TRBV7-2	-	TRBJ1-1	-	CASSPLREAFF	TGTGCCAGCAGCCCACTCAGGGAAGCTTTCTTT
TRBV24-1	-	TRBJ2-7	-	CATSDGTSEQYF	TGTGCCACCAGTGACGGGACGTCCGAGCAGTACTTC
TRBV3-1	-	TRBJ1-1	-	CASSQGVGYNTEAFF	TGTGCCAGCAGCCAAGGGGTGGGATATAACACTGAAGCTTTCTTT
TRBV9	-	TRBJ1-4	-	CASSAHRGVGPNEKLFF	TGTGCCAGCAGCGCCCACCGGGGGGTTGGCCCTAATGAAAAACTGTTTTTT
TRBV29-1	-	TRBJ1-1	-	CSVLGAVEAFF	TGCAGCGTTCTGGGAGCCGTCGAAGCTTTCTTT
TRBV7-9	-	TRBJ2-5	once	CASSPLKGGRAETQYF	TGTGCCAGCAGCCCCCTGAAAGGGGGGAGGGCGGAGACCCAGTACTTC
TRBV24-1	-	TRBJ2-1	once	CATRDRDNEQFF	TGTGCCACCAGGGACAGAGACAATGAGCAGTTCTTC
TRBV7-9	-	TRBJ2-3	-	CASSRTGADTQYF	TGTGCCAGCAGCCGCACGGGGGCAGATACGCAGTATTTT
TRBV6-5	-	TRBJ2-3	once	CASSYYGDTQYF	TGTGCCAGCAGTTATTACGGAGATACGCAGTATTTT
TRBV29-1	-	TRBJ2-3	-	CSVVPPGPDGDTQYF	TGCAGCGTTGTACCGCCGGGACCCGACGGGGATACGCAGTATTTT
TRBV12-3/TRBV12-4	-	TRBJ2-6	-	CASSLLLGILSGANVLTF	TGTGCCAGCAGTTTGCTTCTAGGGATTCTCTCTGGGGCCAACGTCCTGACTTTC
TRBV23-1	-	TRBJ1-3	-	CASSLRDGYSGNTIYF	TGCGCCAGCAGCCTACGGGACGGATACTCTGGAAACACCATATATTTT
TRBV13	TRBD1	TRBJ1-1	-	CASSLFVGTVNTEAFF	TGTGCCAGCAGCCTCTTTGTCGGGACAGTGAACACTGAAGCTTTCTTT
TRBV27	-	TRBJ2-1	few	CASSFQLSYNEQFF	TGTGCCAGCAGTTTTCAGCTCTCCTACAATGAGCAGTTCTTC
TRBV7-7	-	TRBJ2-5	few	CASSLRVRETQYF	TGTGCTAGCAGCTTAAGAGTGAGGGAGACCCAGTACTTC
TRBV4-1	TRBD1	TRBJ2-1	-	CASSQRTGGYEQFF	TGCGCCAGCAGCCAAAGGACAGGGGGCTATGAGCAGTTCTTC
TRBV7-9	-	TRBJ2-3	-	CASSPRDTTDTQYF	TGTGCCAGCAGCCCCCGGGACACTACAGATACGCAGTATTTT
TRBV7-9	TRBD1	TRBJ1-5	-	CASSYGDSPQVQPQHF	TGTGCCAGCAGCTACGGGGACAGTCCTCAGGTTCAGCCCCAGCATTTT
TRBV2	-	TRBJ2-2	-	CASSAAVRALRELFF	TGTGCCAGCAGTGCCGCCGTCAGGGCCCTGAGGGAGCTGTTTTTT
TRBV29-1	-	TRBJ1-2	-	CSVEDPEEINYGYTF	TGCAGCGTTGAAGATCCTGAGGAGATTAACTATGGCTACACCTTC
TRBV21-1	-	TRBJ2-5	-	CASSKGLWETQYF	TGTGCCAGCAGCAAAGGTTTGTGGGAGACCCAGTACTTC
TRBV7-9	TRBD1	TRBJ1-3	-	CASSSDHRGPSGNTIYF	TGTGCCAGCAGCTCGGACCACAGGGGCCCCTCTGGAAACACCATATATTTT
TRBV5-8	-	TRBJ1-6	-	CASSLRGGNSPLHF	TGTGCCAGCAGCCTTCGGGGGGGTAATTCACCCCTCCACTTT
TRBV6-6	-	TRBJ2-7	-	CASSPWRGVREQYF	TGTGCCAGCAGTCCCTGGCGAGGGGTTCGAGAGCAGTACTTC
TRBV9	-	TRBJ2-2	-	CASSGGNTGELFF	TGTGCCAGCAGCGGTGGGAACACCGGGGAGCTGTTTTTT
TRBV9	-	TRBJ1-1	-	CASSVGGSGTEAFF	TGTGCCAGCAGCGTTGGAGGGTCGGGCACTGAAGCTTTCTTT